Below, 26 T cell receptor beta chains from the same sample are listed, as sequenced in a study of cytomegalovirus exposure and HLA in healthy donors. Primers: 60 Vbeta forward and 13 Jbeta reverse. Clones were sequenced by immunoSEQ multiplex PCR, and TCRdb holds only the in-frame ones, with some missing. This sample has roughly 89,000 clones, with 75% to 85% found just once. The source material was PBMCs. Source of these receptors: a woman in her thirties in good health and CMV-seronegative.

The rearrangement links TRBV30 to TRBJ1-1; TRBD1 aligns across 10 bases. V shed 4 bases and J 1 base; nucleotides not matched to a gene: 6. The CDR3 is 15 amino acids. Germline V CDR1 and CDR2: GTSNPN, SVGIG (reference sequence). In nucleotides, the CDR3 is TGTGCCTGGATTGACAGGGGGCTGACGAACACTGAAGCTTTCTTT. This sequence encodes CAWIDRGLTNTEAFF.

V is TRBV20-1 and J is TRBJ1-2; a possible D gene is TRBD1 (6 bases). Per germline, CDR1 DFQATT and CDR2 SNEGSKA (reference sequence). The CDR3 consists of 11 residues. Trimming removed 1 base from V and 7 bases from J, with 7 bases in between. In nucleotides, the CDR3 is TGCAGTGCTAGAGGCAGGGGTGGCTACACCTTC. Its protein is CSARGRGGYTF.

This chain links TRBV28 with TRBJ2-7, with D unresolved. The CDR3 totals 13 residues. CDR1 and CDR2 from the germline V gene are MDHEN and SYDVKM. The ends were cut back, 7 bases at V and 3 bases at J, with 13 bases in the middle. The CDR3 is CASKSVPGYEQYF. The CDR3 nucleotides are TGTGCCAGCAAATCCGTGCCGGGCTACGAGCAGTACTTC.

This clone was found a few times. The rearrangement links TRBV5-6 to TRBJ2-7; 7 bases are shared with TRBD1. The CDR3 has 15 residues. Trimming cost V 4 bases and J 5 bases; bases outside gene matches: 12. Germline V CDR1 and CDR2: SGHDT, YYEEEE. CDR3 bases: TGTGCCAGCAGCAAAAATACAGGGGTTTTCAACGAGCAGTACTTC. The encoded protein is CASSKNTGVFNEQYF.

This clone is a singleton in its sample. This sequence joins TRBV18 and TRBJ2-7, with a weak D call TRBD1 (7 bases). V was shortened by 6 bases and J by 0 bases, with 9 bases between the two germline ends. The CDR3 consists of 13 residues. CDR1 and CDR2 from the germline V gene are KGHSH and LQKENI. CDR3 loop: CASSRDSSYEQYF. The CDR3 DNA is TGTGCCAGCTCGCGGGACAGCTCCTACGAGCAGTACTTC.

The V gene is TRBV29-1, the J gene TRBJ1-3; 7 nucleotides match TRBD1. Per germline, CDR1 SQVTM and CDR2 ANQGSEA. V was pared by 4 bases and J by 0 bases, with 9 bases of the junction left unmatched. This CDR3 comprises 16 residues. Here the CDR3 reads CSVVWVRGDSGNTIYF. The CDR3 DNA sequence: TGCAGCGTTGTCTGGGTCAGGGGGGACTCTGGAAACACCATATATTTT.

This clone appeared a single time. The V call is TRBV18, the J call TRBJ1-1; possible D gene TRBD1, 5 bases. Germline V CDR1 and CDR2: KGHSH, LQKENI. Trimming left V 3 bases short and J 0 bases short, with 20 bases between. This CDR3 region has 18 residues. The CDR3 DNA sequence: TGTGCCAGCTCACCCCCGCGGGGCGCGGAAGGAATGAACACTGAAGCTTTCTTT. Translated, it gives CASSPPRGAEGMNTEAFF.

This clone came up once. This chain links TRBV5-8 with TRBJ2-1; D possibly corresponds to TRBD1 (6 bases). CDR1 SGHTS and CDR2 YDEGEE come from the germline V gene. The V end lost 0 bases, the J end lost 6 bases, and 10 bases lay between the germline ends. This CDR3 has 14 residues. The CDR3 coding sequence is TGTGCCAGCAGCTTGGACAGGGAACTCAATGAGCAGTTCTTC. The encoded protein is CASSLDRELNEQFF.

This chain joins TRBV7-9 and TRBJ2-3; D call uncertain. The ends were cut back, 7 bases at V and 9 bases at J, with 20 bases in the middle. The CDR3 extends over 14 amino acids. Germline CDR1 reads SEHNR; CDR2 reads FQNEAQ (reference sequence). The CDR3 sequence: CASINSSVVRTQYF. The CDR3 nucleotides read TGTGCCAGCATCAATTCCTCCGTAGTGAGAACGCAGTATTTT.

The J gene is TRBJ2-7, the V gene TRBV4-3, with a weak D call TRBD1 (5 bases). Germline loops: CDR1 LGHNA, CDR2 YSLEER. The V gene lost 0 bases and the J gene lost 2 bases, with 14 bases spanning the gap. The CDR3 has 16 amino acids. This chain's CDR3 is CASSQDKSQGAYEQYF. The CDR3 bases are TGCGCCAGCAGCCAAGATAAGTCCCAAGGGGCCTACGAGCAGTACTTC.

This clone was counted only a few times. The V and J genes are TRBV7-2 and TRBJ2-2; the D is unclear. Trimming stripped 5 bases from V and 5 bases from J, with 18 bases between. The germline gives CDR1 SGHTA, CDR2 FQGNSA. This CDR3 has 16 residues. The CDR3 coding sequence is TGTGCCAGCAGCCCTCGACGGATGGCCGGGACCGGGGAGCTGTTTTTT. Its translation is CASSPRRMAGTGELFF.

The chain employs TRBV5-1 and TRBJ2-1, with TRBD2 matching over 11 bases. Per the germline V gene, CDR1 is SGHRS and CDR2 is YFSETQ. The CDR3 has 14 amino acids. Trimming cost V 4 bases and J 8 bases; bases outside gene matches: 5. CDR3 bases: TGCGCCAGCAGCCGCACTAGCGGGAGTGATGAGCAGTTCTTC. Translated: CASSRTSGSDEQFF.

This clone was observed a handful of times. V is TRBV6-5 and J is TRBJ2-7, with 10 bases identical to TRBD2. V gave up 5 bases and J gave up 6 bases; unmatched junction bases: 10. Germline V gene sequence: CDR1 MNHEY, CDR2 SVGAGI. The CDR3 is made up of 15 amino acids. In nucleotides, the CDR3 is TGTGCCAGCAGTCCCCTGGGGCTAGCGGGAGTCGAGCAGTACTTC. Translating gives CASSPLGLAGVEQYF.

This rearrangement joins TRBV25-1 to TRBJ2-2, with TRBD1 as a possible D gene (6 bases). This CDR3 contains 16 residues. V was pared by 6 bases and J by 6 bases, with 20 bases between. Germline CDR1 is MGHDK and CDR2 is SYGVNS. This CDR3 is CASRGPPTGSAGELFF. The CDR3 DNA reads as TGTGCCAGCAGGGGTCCGCCCACAGGGTCGGCCGGGGAGCTGTTTTTT. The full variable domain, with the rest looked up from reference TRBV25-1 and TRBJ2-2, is EADIYQTPRYLVIGTGKKITLECSQTMGHDKMYWYQQDPGMELHLIHYSYGVNSTEKGDLSSESTVSRIRTEHFPLTLESARPSHTSQYLCASRGPPTGSAGELFFGEGSRLTVL.

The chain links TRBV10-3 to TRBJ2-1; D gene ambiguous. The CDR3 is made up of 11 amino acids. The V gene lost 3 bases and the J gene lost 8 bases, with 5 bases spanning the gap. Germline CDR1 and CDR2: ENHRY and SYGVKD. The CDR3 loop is CAISDIDEQFF. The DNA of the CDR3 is TGTGCCATCAGTGACATAGATGAGCAGTTCTTC.

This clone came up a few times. For the CDR3, the DNA is TGTGCCAGCAGCTCCGGGACTAGCGGGAGTTTCTCCTACGAGCAGTACTTC. Translation: CASSSGTSGSFSYEQYF. The chain has TRBV7-9 and TRBJ2-7; 14 nucleotides match TRBD2. The junction had 5 bases not matched to a gene; V was cut back by 4 bases and J by 0 bases. The CDR3 is 17 amino acids. Germline V gene data show CDR1 as SEHNR and CDR2 as FQNEAQ (reference sequence).

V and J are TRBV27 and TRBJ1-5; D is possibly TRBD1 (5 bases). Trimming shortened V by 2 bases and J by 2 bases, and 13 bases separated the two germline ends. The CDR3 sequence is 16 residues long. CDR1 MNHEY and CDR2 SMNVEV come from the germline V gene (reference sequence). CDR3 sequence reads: CASSLRVGRGNQPQHF. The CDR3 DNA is TGTGCCAGCAGTTTAAGGGTTGGCAGGGGCAATCAGCCCCAGCATTTT.

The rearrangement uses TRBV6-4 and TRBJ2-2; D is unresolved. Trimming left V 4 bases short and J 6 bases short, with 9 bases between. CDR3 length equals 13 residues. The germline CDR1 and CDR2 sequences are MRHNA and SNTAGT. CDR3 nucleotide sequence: TGTGCCAGCAGTGTGAGACACGCCGGGGAGCTGTTTTTT. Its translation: CASSVRHAGELFF.

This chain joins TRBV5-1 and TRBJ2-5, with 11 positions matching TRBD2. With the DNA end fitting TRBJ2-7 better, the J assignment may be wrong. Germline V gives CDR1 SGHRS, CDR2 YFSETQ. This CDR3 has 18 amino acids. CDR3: CASSSSTSGRSSFYEQYF. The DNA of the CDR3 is TGCGCCAGCAGCTCCTCTACTAGCGGGAGATCCAGTTTCTACGAGCAGTACTTC.

CDR3 DNA: TGTGCCAGCAGCAAAGGTCCTACCCGCGGGGAGCTGTTTTTT. This encodes CASSKGPTRGELFF. The chain joins TRBV21-1 to TRBJ2-2; the table's D call of TRBD2 was not tested on the DNA. TRBV21-1 is designated a pseudogene. CDR3 length: 14 amino acids.

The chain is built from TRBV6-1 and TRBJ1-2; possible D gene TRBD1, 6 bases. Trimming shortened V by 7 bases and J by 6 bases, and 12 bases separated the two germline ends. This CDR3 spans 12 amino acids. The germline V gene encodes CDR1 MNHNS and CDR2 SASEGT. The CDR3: CASIQGYDGYTF. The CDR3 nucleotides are TGTGCCAGCATACAGGGTTACGATGGCTACACCTTC.

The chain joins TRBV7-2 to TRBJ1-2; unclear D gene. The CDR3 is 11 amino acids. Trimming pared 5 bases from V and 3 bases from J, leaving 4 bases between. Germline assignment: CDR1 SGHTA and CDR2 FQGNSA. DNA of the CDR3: TGTGCCAGCAGCCCGTACTATGGCTACACCTTC. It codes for CASSPYYGYTF.

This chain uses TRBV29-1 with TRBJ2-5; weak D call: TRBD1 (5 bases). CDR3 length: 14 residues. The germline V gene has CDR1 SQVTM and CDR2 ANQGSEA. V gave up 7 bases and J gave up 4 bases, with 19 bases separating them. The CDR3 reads CSAPPQGRTETQYF. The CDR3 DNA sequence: TGCAGCGCCCCCCCTCAGGGTAGGACAGAGACCCAGTACTTC.

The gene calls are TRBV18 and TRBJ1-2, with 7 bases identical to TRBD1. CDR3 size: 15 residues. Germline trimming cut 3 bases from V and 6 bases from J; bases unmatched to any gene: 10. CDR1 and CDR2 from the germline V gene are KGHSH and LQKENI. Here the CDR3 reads CASSPRSQGDDGYTF. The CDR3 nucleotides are TGTGCCAGCTCACCTAGGTCGCAGGGGGATGATGGCTACACCTTC.

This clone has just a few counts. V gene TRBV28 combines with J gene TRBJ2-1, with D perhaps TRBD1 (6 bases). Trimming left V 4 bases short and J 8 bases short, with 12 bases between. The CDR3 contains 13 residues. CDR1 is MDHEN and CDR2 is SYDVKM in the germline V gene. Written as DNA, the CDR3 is TGTGCCAGCAGTTCCAGGGGCCGGGATGAGCAGTTCTTC. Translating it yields CASSSRGRDEQFF. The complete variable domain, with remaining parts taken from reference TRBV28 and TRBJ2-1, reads DVKVTQSSRYLVKRTGEKVFLECVQDMDHENMFWYRQDPGLGLRLIYFSYDVKMKEKGDIPEGYSVSREKKERFSLILESASTNQTSMYLCASSSRGRDEQFFGPGTRLTVL.

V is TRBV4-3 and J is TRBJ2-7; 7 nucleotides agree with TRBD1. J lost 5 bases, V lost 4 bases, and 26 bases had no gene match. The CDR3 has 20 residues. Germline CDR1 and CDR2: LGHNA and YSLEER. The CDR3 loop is CASSPSGRQGQTPMSHEQYF. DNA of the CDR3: TGCGCCAGCAGCCCTAGTGGAAGACAGGGTCAAACCCCCATGTCCCACGAGCAGTACTTC.